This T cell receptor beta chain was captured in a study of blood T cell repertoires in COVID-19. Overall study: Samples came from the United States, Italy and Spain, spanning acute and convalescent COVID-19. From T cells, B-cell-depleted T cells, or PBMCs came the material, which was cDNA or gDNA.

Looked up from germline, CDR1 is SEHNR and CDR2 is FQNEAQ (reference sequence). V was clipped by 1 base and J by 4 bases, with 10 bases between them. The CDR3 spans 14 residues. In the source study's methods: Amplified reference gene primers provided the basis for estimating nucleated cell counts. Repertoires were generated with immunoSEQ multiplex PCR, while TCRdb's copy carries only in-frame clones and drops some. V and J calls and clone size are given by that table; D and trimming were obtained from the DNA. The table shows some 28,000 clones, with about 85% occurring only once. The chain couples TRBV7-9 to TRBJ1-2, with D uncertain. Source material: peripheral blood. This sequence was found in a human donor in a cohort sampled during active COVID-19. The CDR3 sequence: CASSLVETRYGYTF. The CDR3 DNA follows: TGTGCCAGCAGCTTAGTGGAGACCCGCTATGGCTACACCTTC.